Presented here are 10 T cell receptor beta chains from one specimen sequenced in a study of T cell repertoires in cytomegalovirus infection (dated by TCRdb to about 2019). Sequenced using an Illumina HiSeq 1500. The raw public reads went through TCRdb reprocessing: fastp at Q25, MiXCR clone calling, in-frame beta chains kept. CDR3 protein duplicates are merged, each entry listing the most common genes and DNA. For this sample there are under 300,000 distinct CDR3 sequences; 20% to 25% appear just once. The ten most abundant clones make up roughly a fifth of the sample. No cognate antigen is known for these TCRs. The sample's treatment or condition, from its label and the paper: in vitro stimulation with specific CMV peptide epitopes to enrich CMV-specific T cells. The sample here was cultured PBMCs, taken from culture after CMV antigen stimulation. These receptors all come from a human donor in good health (CMV status not recorded). Some clones in this sample may be carry-over from other donors' samples.

Only a few counts were recorded for this clonotype. This sequence joins TRBV6-1 and TRBJ2-1; D remains ambiguous. Germline V gives CDR1 MNHNS, CDR2 SASEGT. Trimming shortened V by 2 bases and J by 15 bases, and 17 bases separated the two germline ends. The CDR3 contains 13 residues. CDR3 loop: CASSESNRFRGFF. CDR3 DNA: TGTGCCAGCAGTGAAAGTAATAGGTTCAGAGGGTTCTTC.

This clonotype was counted between two and nine times. V is TRBV19 and J is TRBJ2-2; D possibly corresponds to TRBD2 (6 bases). This CDR3 has 15 amino acids. CDR1 and CDR2 (germline): LNHDA, SQIVND (reference sequence). V lost 10 bases and J lost 6, with 21 bases in between. Here the CDR3 DNA reads TGTGCCACCGAAAGGCCAGGGAGGAGAGCCGGGGAGCTGTTTTTT. Residues: CATERPGRRAGELFF.

This clonotype was detected many times. This chain uses TRBV7-2 with TRBJ2-7; the D gene is possibly TRBD2 (6 bases). Looked up from germline, CDR1 is SGHTA and CDR2 is FQGNSA. CDR3 length: 14 amino acids. The ends were cut back, 0 bases at V and 4 bases at J, with 10 bases in the middle. CDR3 DNA sequence: TGTGCCAGCAGCTTAGCGGAGGGCGGGTACGAGCAGTACTTC. Protein product: CASSLAEGGYEQYF.

This clonotype has just a few counts. The V and J genes are TRBV7-9 and TRBJ1-4; D perhaps matches TRBD1 (6 bases). The CDR3 runs to 14 residues. Germline lookup yields CDR1 SEHNR and CDR2 FQNEAQ (reference sequence). V dropped 5 bases and J dropped 7 bases, with 14 bases sitting between them. CDR3 in amino acids: CASSRDTGSEKLFF. DNA of the CDR3: TGTGCCAGCAGCCGGGACACAGGAAGTGAAAAACTGTTTTTT.

Many counts were recorded for this clonotype. The chain links TRBV7-9 to TRBJ1-5; 7 bases line up with TRBD1. J lost 6 bases, V lost 5 bases, and 7 bases had no gene match. The CDR3 consists of 14 residues. Germline-derived CDR1 and CDR2 are SEHNR and FQNEAQ (reference sequence). The CDR3 DNA is TGTGCCAGCAGCACGGGACAGATCAGTCAGCCCCAGCATTTT. This gives the protein CASSTGQISQPQHF.

The rearrangement links TRBV12-3 or TRBV12-4 to TRBJ1-1, with D maybe TRBD1 (6 bases). V lost 4 bases, J lost 2 bases, and 14 bases lay in between. The CDR3 extends over 15 amino acids. CDR3 in DNA: TGTGCCAGCAGTTCTACGGGACAAAGAAACACTGAAGCTTTCTTT. This encodes CASSSTGQRNTEAFF.

The chain has TRBV11-2 and TRBJ1-4, with D uncertain. Germline-derived CDR1 and CDR2 are SGHAT and FQNNGV. V shed 0 bases and J shed 7 bases, with 15 bases lying between them. The CDR3 spans 16 residues. The CDR3 sequence: CASSLDQPVRREKLFF. The CDR3 bases are TGTGCCAGCAGCTTAGATCAGCCAGTGCGTCGTGAAAAACTGTTTTTT.

This clonotype has ten or more counts. At one of its ends the junction is not consistent with the germline gene, which may arise from a read error. This chain uses TRBV7-9 with TRBJ1-2, with 7 nucleotides matching TRBD1. The CDR3 loop spans 13 amino acids. Germline V lookup: CDR1 SEHNR, CDR2 FQNEAQ (reference sequence). CDR3 sequence reads: CASSFLFGQAPFF. The CDR3 bases are TGTGCCAGCAGCTTCCTCTTTGGACAGGCCCCCTTCTTC.

V is TRBV20-1 and J is TRBJ1-1; a possible D gene is TRBD1 (6 bases). CDR3 size: 14 residues. The V end was cut by 3 bases, the J end by 4 bases, with 15 bases between. Germline CDR1 reads DFQATT; CDR2 reads SNEGSKA (reference sequence). For the CDR3, the DNA is TGCAGTGCTAGTTTTCTGGGGGCGCGCACTGAAGCTTTCTTT. Translated: CSASFLGARTEAFF.

There are many counts of this clonotype. V gene TRBV12-3 or TRBV12-4 combines with J gene TRBJ1-1, with a weak D call TRBD1 (5 bases). The V end was cut by 6 bases, the J end by 4 bases, with 9 bases between. The CDR3 contains 12 residues. CDR3 region: CASSWGGTEAFF. CDR3 DNA: TGTGCCAGCAGCTGGGGCGGCACTGAAGCTTTCTTT.